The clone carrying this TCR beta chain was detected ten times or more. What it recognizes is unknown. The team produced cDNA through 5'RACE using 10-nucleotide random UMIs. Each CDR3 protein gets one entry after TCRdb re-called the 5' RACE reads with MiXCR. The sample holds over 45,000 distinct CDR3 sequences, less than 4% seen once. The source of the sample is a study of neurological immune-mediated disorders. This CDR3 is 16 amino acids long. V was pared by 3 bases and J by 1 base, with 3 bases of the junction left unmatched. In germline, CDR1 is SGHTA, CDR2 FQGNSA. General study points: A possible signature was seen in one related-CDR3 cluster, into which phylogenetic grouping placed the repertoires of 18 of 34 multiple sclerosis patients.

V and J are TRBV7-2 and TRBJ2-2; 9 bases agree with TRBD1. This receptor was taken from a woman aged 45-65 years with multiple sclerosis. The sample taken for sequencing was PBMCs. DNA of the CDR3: TGTGCCAGCAGCTTTAGACAGGGGGGGAACACCGGGGAGCTGTTTTTT. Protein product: CASSFRQGGNTGELFF.